This T cell receptor (delta chain) is drawn from a study of Vδ1+ human thymocytes. This clone came up a few times. Its antigen is not known. Extracted RNA was reverse transcribed into cDNA. CDR3 amplicons came from multiplex PCR with pooled V-gene forward and constant-region reverse primers. TCRdb re-processed the multiplex PCR reads using CATT. The profile shows fewer than 90,000 delta-chain clones, around 35% of them singletons. Study-level points and caveats: Thymic TRG and TRD repertoires appeared highly polyclonal.

CDR3 length: 22 amino acids. The trim removed 2 bases at V and 1 base at J, leaving 19 bases unmatched. Germline V lookup: CDR1 TSWWSYY, CDR2 QGS. This sequence was found in a boy under two years old who had congenital heart surgery. Sequencing was carried out using Vdelta1+ gamma-delta thymocytes from the thymus. As for subset: FACS-sorted CD3+ TCRalphabeta- TCRVdelta1+ TCRVdelta2- thymocytes. This chain connects TRDV1 to TRDJ1; 13 bases are shared with TRDD3. This chain's CDR3 is CALGEGVLPHYWGIRGTDKLIF. The CDR3 DNA sequence: TGTGCTCTTGGGGAAGGGGTCCTACCCCATTACTGGGGGATACGCGGCACCGATAAACTCATCTTT.